The clone carrying this T cell receptor (beta chain) occurred once. Its target is not known. This sample stems from a study of cytomegalovirus exposure and HLA in healthy donors. As for the study in general: Later analysis reported that the roughly 120 validation repertoires shared the platform of the 600 to 750 first-cohort repertoires.

V trimming: 4 bases; J trimming: 4 bases; junction bases outside the gene matches: 10. Germline CDR1 is MNHNS and CDR2 is SASEGT. This CDR3 is 17 amino acids long. Using immunoSEQ multiplex PCR, the repertoire was profiled, and TCRdb retains in-frame clones only, with some absent. This sample has about 340,000 clones, with 86% found just once. The study's findings and limits: Confirmation in vitro established that three CMV-associated chains were specific for CMV antigens.

Sequenced input: PBMCs. This rearrangement joins TRBV6-1 to TRBJ2-1; 10 bases fit TRBD2. The TCR was taken from a woman aged 18-35 years in good health and CMV-seronegative. This CDR3 reads CASSGGRTSGVYNEQFF. DNA of the CDR3: TGTGCCAGCAGTGGGGGCCGGACTAGCGGCGTATACAATGAGCAGTTCTTC.